Listed below are T cell receptor beta chains from one sample, sequenced in a study of blood T cells in healthy people across ages. TCRdb re-called the 5' RACE reads with MiXCR, one entry per CDR3 protein. The table lists approximately 900,000 distinct CDR3 sequences, 25% to 35% of them singletons. In addition, the sample was reused for a study of T cells of mothers and their children.

The sequenced material came from blood. The receptor source for this set is a woman in her thirties or forties in good health. Both conserved end residues are part of each CDR3.

cdr3_length | v_call | cdr3_aa
15 | TRBV7-2 | CASRSGTNVYNEQFF
15 | TRBV12-3/TRBV12-4 | CASSDFTGGLETQYF
12 | TRBV20-1 | CSASQADETQYF
17 | TRBV28 | CASSPLRSGFPPETQYF
15 | TRBV29-1 | CSVLIWQTMNTEAFF
15 | TRBV5-1 | CASSGDRGQAYEQYF
13 | TRBV12-3/TRBV12-4 | CASSPAGHYEQYF
13 | TRBV20-1 | CSARSGGSDEQYF
15 | TRBV12-3/TRBV12-4 | CASSPGGKSGYEQFF
17 | TRBV28 | CASSFSGGLALYNEQYF
15 | TRBV12-3/TRBV12-4 | CASSPTPGYGTEAFF
16 | TRBV11-1 | CASSLRVAGAAYEQYF
14 | TRBV3-1 | CASSLPGEADTQYF
16 | TRBV7-8 | CASSPHFGGGGNIQYF
15 | TRBV20-1 | CSARVGRGGYTEAFF
15 | TRBV20-1 | CSAGTVSSRANVLTF
16 | TRBV20-1 | CSAVRGFGNQQETQYF
17 | TRBV7-2 | CASSSPGLAGRTDTQYF
14 | TRBV6-6 | CASSWTSSSMGQFF
15 | TRBV20-1 | CSARLGQGGYNEQFF
15 | TRBV7-2 | CATRAGTSGLGEQYF
15 | TRBV7-2 | CASSTQGIGNQPQHF
14 | TRBV6-2/TRBV6-3 | CASVGLYSNQPQHF
15 | TRBV20-1 | CSAPPGDRKQYGYTF
16 | TRBV9 | CASSVVTGQSSYEQYF
14 | TRBV12-3/TRBV12-4 | CASSRGRLGNTIYF
15 | TRBV5-5 | CASSFEPGVGDEQYF
15 | TRBV9 | CASSVGRIGAYEQYF
18 | TRBV7-2 | CASRTGTEDNPRSYEQYF
14 | TRBV7-2 | CASSHPTGAFIYTF
15 | TRBV12-3/TRBV12-4 | CASSSKMTGGYGYTF
17 | TRBV6-1 | CASSTGTTNLLNQPQHF
14 | TRBV20-1 | CSARPEFSNYGYTF
15 | TRBV27 | CASSLRGGSGTEAFF
15 | TRBV7-2 | CASSFRDVNTGELFF
14 | TRBV7-9 | CASSLSISNQPQHF
17 | TRBV3-1 | CASSQDQWTGGNYGYTF
15 | TRBV20-1 | CSARAFGGNSEKLFF
14 | TRBV3-1 | CASVKGQGMDEQFF